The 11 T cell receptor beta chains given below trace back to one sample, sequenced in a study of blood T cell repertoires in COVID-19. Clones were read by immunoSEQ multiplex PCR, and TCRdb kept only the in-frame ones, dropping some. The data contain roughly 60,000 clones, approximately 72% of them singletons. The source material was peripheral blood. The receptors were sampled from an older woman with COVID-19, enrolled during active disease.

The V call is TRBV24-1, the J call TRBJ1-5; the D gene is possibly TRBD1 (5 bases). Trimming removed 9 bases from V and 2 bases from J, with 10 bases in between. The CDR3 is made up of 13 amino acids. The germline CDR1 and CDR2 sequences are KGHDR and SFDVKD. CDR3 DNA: TGTGCCACCGGGGGGGATGGCAATCAGCCCCAGCATTTT. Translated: CATGGDGNQPQHF.

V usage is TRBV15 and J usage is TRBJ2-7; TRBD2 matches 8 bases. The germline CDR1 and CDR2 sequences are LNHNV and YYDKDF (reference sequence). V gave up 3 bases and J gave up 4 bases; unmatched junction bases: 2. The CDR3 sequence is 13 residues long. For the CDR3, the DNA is TGTGCCACCAGCAGCGGGAGGGGGTACGAGCAGTACGTC. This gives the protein CATSSGRGYEQYV.

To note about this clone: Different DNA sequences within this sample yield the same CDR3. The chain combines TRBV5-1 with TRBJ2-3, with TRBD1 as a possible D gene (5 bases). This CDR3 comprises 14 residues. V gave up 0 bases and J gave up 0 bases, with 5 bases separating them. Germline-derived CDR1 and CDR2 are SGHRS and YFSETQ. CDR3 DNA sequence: TGCGCCAGCAGCTTGGACAGGAGCACAGATACGCAGTATTTT. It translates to CASSLDRSTDTQYF. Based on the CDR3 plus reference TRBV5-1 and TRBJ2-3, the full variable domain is KAGVTQTPRYLIKTRGQQVTLSCSPISGHRSVSWYQQTPGQGLQFLFEYFSETQRNKGNFPGRFSGRQFSNSRSEMNVSTLELGDSALYLCASSLDRSTDTQYFGPGTRLTVL.

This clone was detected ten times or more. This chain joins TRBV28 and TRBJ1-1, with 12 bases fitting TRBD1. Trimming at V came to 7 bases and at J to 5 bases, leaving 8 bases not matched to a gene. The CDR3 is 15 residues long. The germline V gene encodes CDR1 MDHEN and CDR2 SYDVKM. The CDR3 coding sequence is TGTGCCAGCACCCGGGACAGGGGGCGTTTAACTGAAGCTTTCTTT. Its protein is CASTRDRGRLTEAFF.

CDR3 nucleotides: TGTGCCAGCGCGGGTTTTTCGAACACTGAAGCTTTCTTT. Translated, it gives CASAGFSNTEAFF. The V gene is TRBV5-5, the J gene TRBJ1-1; D gene unclear. The CDR3 extends over 13 amino acids. V lost 7 bases, J lost 1 base, and 11 bases lay in between. Germline V gives CDR1 SGHKS, CDR2 YYEKEE (reference sequence).

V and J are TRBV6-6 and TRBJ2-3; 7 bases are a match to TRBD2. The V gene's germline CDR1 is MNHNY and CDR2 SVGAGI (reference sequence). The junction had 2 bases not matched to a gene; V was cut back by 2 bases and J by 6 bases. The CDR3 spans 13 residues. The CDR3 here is CASSYRREDTQYF. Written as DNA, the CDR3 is TGTGCCAGCAGTTACCGGCGGGAGGATACGCAGTATTTT.

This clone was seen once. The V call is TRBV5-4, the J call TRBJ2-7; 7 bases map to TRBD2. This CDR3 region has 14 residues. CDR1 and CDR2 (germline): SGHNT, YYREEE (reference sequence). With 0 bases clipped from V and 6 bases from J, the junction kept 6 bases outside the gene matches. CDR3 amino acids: CASSLATGGGEQYF. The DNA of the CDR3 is TGTGCCAGCAGCTTGGCCACGGGCGGGGGCGAGCAGTACTTC.

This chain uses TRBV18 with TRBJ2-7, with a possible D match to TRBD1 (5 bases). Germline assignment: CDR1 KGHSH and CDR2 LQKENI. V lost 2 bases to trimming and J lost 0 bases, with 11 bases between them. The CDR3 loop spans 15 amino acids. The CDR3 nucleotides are TGTGCCAGCTCACCAGCAGGGTTCCACTCCTACGAGCAGTACGTC. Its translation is CASSPAGFHSYEQYV.

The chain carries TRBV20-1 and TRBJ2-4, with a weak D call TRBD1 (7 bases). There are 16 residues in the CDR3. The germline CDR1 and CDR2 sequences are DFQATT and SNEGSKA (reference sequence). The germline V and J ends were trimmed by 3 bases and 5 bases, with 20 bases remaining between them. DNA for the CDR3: TGCAGTGCTAGTTCCCCCAGGGGGGATGGGGAAAACATTCAGTACTTC. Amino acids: CSASSPRGDGENIQYF.

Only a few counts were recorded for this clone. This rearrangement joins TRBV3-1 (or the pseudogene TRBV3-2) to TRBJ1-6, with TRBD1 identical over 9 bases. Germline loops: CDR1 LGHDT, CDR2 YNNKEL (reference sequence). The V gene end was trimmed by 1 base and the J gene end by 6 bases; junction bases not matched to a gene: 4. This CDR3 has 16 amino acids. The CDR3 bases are TGTGCCAGCAGCCAAGGAGGGACAGGGAGTAATTCACCCCTCCACTTT. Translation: CASSQGGTGSNSPLHF.

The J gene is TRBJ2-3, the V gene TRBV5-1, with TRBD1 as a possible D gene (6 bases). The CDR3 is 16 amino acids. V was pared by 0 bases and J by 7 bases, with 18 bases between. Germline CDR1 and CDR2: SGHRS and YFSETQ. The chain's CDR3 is CASSLDRAREKYTQYF. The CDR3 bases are TGCGCCAGCAGCTTGGACAGGGCCCGGGAAAAGTATACGCAGTATTTT.